A selection of T cell receptor beta chains follows, all from one sample in a study of blood T cell repertoires in COVID-19. The assay was immunoSEQ multiplex PCR, and TCRdb's table has in-frame clones only and misses some. The table shows approximately 150,000 clones, with 79% occurring only once. Sequenced: PBMCs or T cells enriched from blood (not recorded which). Every receptor here comes from a woman between 65 and 79 years old in a cohort exposed to, infected with or recovered from COVID-19 (not recorded which). Both conserved end residues are part of each CDR3. D genes are given only for firm matches. Part of the rows lack a size; the others show once, few, many or a class for expanded clones.

J | V | D | size | DNA | CDR3
TRBJ1-1 | TRBV4-1 | NA | few | TGCGCCAGCAGCCAAGTAAGGAGTGCTGGTGAAGCTTTCTTT | CASSQVRSAGEAFF
TRBJ2-6 | TRBV7-3 | NA | NA | TGTGCCAGCAGCTTAGGGCTAGCGTCCGGGGCCAACGTCCTGACTTTC | CASSLGLASGANVLTF
TRBJ1-1 | TRBV28 | NA | NA | TGTGCCAGCAGTCGACCAGGGCATACTGAAGCTTTCTTT | CASSRPGHTEAFF
TRBJ2-1 | TRBV5-4 | NA | NA | TGTGCCAGCAGCCCCCGGAGTCTGGGGCAAACAAGCCTCTTC | CASSPRSLGQTSLF
TRBJ1-5 | TRBV5-8 | NA | NA | TGTGCCAGTCAACAGGGACGGGATCAGCCCCAGCATTTT | CASQQGRDQPQHF
TRBJ1-1 | TRBV7-3 | NA | NA | TGTGCCAGCAGTATCCAAGAATCAACAGAAGCTTTCTTT | CASSIQESTEAFF
TRBJ2-5 | TRBV12-3/TRBV12-4 | NA | NA | TGTGCCAGCAGTTTAGGAGGGTCCCAGTACTTC | CASSLGGSQYF
TRBJ1-1 | TRBV24-1 | NA | NA | TGTGCCACCAGTGATTCCCAGGGTATGAACACTGAAGCTTTCTTT | CATSDSQGMNTEAFF
TRBJ1-2 | TRBV10-3 | TRBD1 | NA | TGTGCCATCAGAAGGACAGGGTCTGGCTACACCTTC | CAIRRTGSGYTF
TRBJ2-3 | TRBV5-8 | TRBD1 | NA | TGTGCCAGCAGCTTATACAGGGGCCAGAGGACAGATACGCAGTATTTT | CASSLYRGQRTDTQYF
TRBJ1-4 | TRBV19 | NA | NA | TGTGCCAGTACGGGGGGGGCGCAGAGACTGTTTTTT | CASTGGAQRLFF
TRBJ1-1 | TRBV18 | NA | NA | TGTGCCAGCTCACCAACGGCAGGGCTCCGTATGAACACTGAAGCTTTCTTT | CASSPTAGLRMNTEAFF
TRBJ2-2 | TRBV5-8 | TRBD2 | few | TGTGCCAGCAGCCGTAGCGGGAGAAGGACCGGGGAGCTGTTTTTT | CASSRSGRRTGELFF
TRBJ2-3 | TRBV24-1 | TRBD2 | NA | TGTGCCACCATGACCTGGGGGCGACTAGCGGGGAACACAGATACGCAGTATTTT | CATMTWGRLAGNTDTQYF
TRBJ2-7 | TRBV7-9 | NA | few | TGTGCCAGCAGCTCTAGTTACCACGAGCAGTACTTC | CASSSSYHEQYF
TRBJ2-7 | TRBV5-1 | NA | NA | TGCGCCAGCCGGATCAGGGTCAGCTCCTACGAGCAGTACTTC | CASRIRVSSYEQYF